The 28 T cell receptor beta chains presented below share a single source sample, sequenced in a study of T cell repertoires in cytomegalovirus infection. Their antigens remain unidentified. MiXCR, run by TCRdb on the reads, gives a single entry per CDR3 protein. The repertoire has 700,000 to 950,000 distinct CDR3 sequences, around a third of them found once; the top ten carry roughly an eighth. The sequences come from cultured CD8+ T cells from PBMCs, collected from culture after CMV antigen stimulation. All receptors come from a human donor in good health (CMV status not recorded). Some clones in this sample may be carry-over from other donors' samples.

The V call is TRBV7-6, the J call TRBJ2-3, with 12 bases matching TRBD2. This CDR3 spans 16 amino acids. V was pared by 5 bases and J by 4 bases, with 7 bases of the junction left unmatched. Per germline, CDR1 SGHVS and CDR2 FNYEAQ. CDR3: CASSNLAGGLSDTQYF. The CDR3 DNA sequence: TGTGCCAGCAGCAACCTAGCGGGGGGGCTTTCAGATACGCAGTATTTT.

The chain has TRBV29-1 and TRBJ2-7; 8 bases map to TRBD1. V was pared by 5 bases and J by 5 bases, with 2 bases of the junction left unmatched. There are 11 residues in the CDR3. In germline, CDR1 is SQVTM, CDR2 ANQGSEA. The CDR3 region is CSVLTGDEQYV. The CDR3 DNA sequence: TGCAGCGTTTTGACAGGGGACGAGCAGTACGTC.

In this sample, this clonotype turned up a few times. This rearrangement joins TRBV10-3 to TRBJ1-3; no clear D gene. The CDR3 covers 11 residues. The V gene's germline CDR1 is ENHRY and CDR2 SYGVKD. The ends were cut back, 3 bases at V and 3 bases at J, with 0 bases in the middle. CDR3 loop: CAISDGNTIYF. The CDR3 DNA follows: TGTGCCATCAGTGATGGAAACACCATATATTTT.

The chain combines TRBV11-2 with TRBJ2-1, with 8 positions matching TRBD2. V dropped 4 bases and J dropped 3; count of bases not matched to a gene: 8. The CDR3 covers 16 residues. Germline CDR1 is SGHAT and CDR2 is FQNNGV. CDR3 in amino acids: CASSSRGSGIYNEQFF. The CDR3 DNA follows: TGTGCCAGCAGCTCTCGTGGTAGCGGGATCTACAATGAGCAGTTCTTC.

This clonotype has more than one count but fewer than ten. The chain combines TRBV27 with TRBJ1-6; 7 bases line up with TRBD1. The J segment lost 8 bases and the V segment lost 2 bases, leaving 9 bases of the junction unmatched. CDR3 length: 16 residues. Per germline, CDR1 MNHEY and CDR2 SMNVEV (reference sequence). As DNA, the CDR3 is TGTGCCAGCAGTTTAACCCGACAGGGAATGGATTCACCCCTCCACTTT. This translates into CASSLTRQGMDSPLHF.

The CDR3 protein is CASSPGYTGGGQPQHF. CDR3 nucleotides: TGTGCCAGCAGTCCAGGGTACACAGGGGGGGGCCAGCCCCAGCATTTT. This chain links TRBV6-8 with TRBJ1-5; 8 bases are a match to TRBD1. Germline-derived CDR1 and CDR2 are MNHGY and SAAAGT. J was trimmed by 7 bases and V by 5 bases; bases with no gene match: 13. CDR3 length equals 16 residues.

This clonotype was recorded many times. This chain links TRBV7-2 with TRBJ1-1; the match to TRBD1 covers 9 bases. V trimming: 5 bases; J trimming: 5 bases; junction bases outside the gene matches: 6. The germline gives CDR1 SGHTA, CDR2 FQGNSA. The CDR3 contains 14 residues. This CDR3 is CASSPTGGRTEAFF. Written as DNA, the CDR3 is TGTGCCAGCAGCCCGACAGGGGGTCGGACTGAAGCTTTCTTT.

This clonotype was counted only a few times. The chain is built from TRBV6-5 and TRBJ2-7, with 7 bases fitting TRBD1. After removal of 7 bases from V and 0 bases from J, the junction contained 6 bases not matched to a gene. This CDR3 contains 14 residues. Germline V CDR1 and CDR2: MNHEY, SVGAGI. The CDR3 loop reads CASNTGERSYEQYF. CDR3 DNA sequence: TGTGCCAGCAATACAGGGGAACGCTCCTACGAGCAGTACTTC.

The CDR3 region has the DNA TGTGCCAGCAGTTACCCCCGACTAGCGGGGGGGAATGAGCAGTTCTTC. Translation: CASSYPRLAGGNEQFF. This chain connects TRBV6-5 to TRBJ2-1; the match to TRBD2 covers 14 bases. This CDR3 contains 16 residues. Germline V gene sequence: CDR1 MNHEY, CDR2 SVGAGI. The junction had 4 bases not matched to a gene; V was cut back by 2 bases and J by 7 bases.

This clonotype was counted a few times. The CDR3 sequence is CASSGLGPPGELFF. Here the CDR3 DNA reads TGCGCCAGCAGCGGCCTGGGACCGCCTGGGGAGCTGTTTTTT. The chain joins TRBV5-1 to TRBJ2-2, with D perhaps given as TRBD1 or TRBD2 (5 bases each). V was shortened by 4 bases and J by 8 bases, with 15 bases between the two germline ends. CDR1 is SGHRS, CDR2 YFSETQ, per germline. The CDR3 has 14 residues.

As for this clonotype: A much larger clone lies one base from this, so it may be a read error. This chain joins TRBV7-6 and TRBJ1-2; D is unresolved. Germline V lookup: CDR1 SGHVS, CDR2 FNYEAQ. The length of the CDR3 is 14 residues. For the CDR3, the DNA is TGTGCCAACAGCCCGACCCGGATAGGCTATGGCTACACCTTC. It is translated as CANSPTRIGYGYTF.

A single count supports this clonotype. Compared with germline, one end of the junction differs, possibly owing to a read error. The chain employs TRBV7-9 and TRBJ2-3, with 7 bases aligning to TRBD2. The CDR3 is 16 amino acids. Germline CDR1 SEHNR, CDR2 FQNEAQ (reference sequence). The CDR3 spells CVSSLALASGLDTQYF. CDR3 nucleotides: TGTGTCAGCAGCTTAGCGCTAGCTAGCGGCTTAGATACGCAGTATTTT.

The chain uses TRBV5-1 and TRBJ2-2; 8 nucleotides agree with TRBD1. V lost 4 bases and J lost 0; bases outside the gene matches: 8. This CDR3 spans 17 amino acids. CDR1 is SGHRS, CDR2 YFSETQ, per germline. This CDR3 reads CASSLGGQVSNTGELFF. The CDR3, as DNA: TGCGCCAGCAGCCTTGGGGGACAGGTGTCGAACACCGGGGAGCTGTTTTTT.

This clonotype was counted between two and nine times. CDR3 nucleotides: TGTGCCAGCAGTCTCGAGGGGGGGGATGAAAAACTGTTTTTT. This sequence encodes CASSLEGGDEKLFF. This rearrangement joins TRBV6-5 to TRBJ1-4, with a possible D match to TRBD1 (6 bases). Trimming took 5 bases from V and 6 from J, leaving 13 bases between them. The germline gives CDR1 MNHEY, CDR2 SVGAGI. The CDR3 sequence is 14 residues long.

The J gene is TRBJ1-2, the V gene TRBV7-6, with 8 bases lining up with TRBD1. Germline lookup yields CDR1 SGHVS and CDR2 FNYEAQ. V lost 8 bases to trimming and J lost 0 bases; unmatched junction nucleotides: 2. This CDR3 comprises 13 residues. The CDR3 sequence is CASYRGANYGYTF. In DNA form, the CDR3 reads TGTGCCAGCTACAGGGGGGCTAACTATGGCTACACCTTC. Full variable domain (rest looked up from reference TRBV7-6 and TRBJ1-2): GAGVSQSPRYKVTKRGQDVALRCDPISGHVSLYWYRQALGQGPEFLTYFNYEAQQDKSGLPNDRFSAERPEGSISTLTIQRTEQRDSAMYRCASYRGANYGYTFGSGTRLTVV.

The chain is built from TRBV27 and TRBJ1-2; D ambiguous. V was pared by 0 bases and J by 6 bases, with 14 bases between. This CDR3 region has 15 residues. Germline V gene lookup returns CDR1 MNHEY and CDR2 SMNVEV (reference sequence). The CDR3 spells CASSLSSRGRDGYTF. The CDR3 coding sequence is TGTGCCAGCAGTTTATCTTCTCGCGGGCGAGATGGCTACACCTTC.

This chain links TRBV5-5 with TRBJ2-2; D unresolved. Between the trimmed V and J ends, which lost 0 bases and 7 bases, there was a span of 10 bases. The CDR3 length is 14 residues. Looked up from germline, CDR1 is SGHKS and CDR2 is YYEKEE (reference sequence). CDR3 amino acids: CASSLAEAIGELFF. CDR3 bases: TGTGCCAGCAGCTTGGCCGAGGCGATCGGGGAGCTGTTTTTT.

This clonotype was detected ten times or more. V is TRBV7-9 and J is TRBJ1-1; 8 positions agree with TRBD1. Germline values: CDR1 SEHNR, CDR2 FQNEAQ (reference sequence). This CDR3 is built from 16 residues. Unmatched junction bases numbered 13, after V lost 5 bases and J lost 5 bases. The CDR3 bases are TGTGCCAGCAGCGCCGACAGGGGTCGGCCCGGAACTGAAGCTTTCTTT. It is translated as CASSADRGRPGTEAFF.

The chain recombines TRBV7-9 with TRBJ1-1; no reliable D call. V gave up 5 bases and J gave up 7 bases, with 11 bases separating them. Per the germline V gene, CDR1 is SEHNR and CDR2 is FQNEAQ (reference sequence). This CDR3 comprises 12 residues. CDR3 nucleotide sequence: TGTGCCAGCAGCCAAGTAAAGGATGAAGCTTTCTTT. The encoded protein is CASSQVKDEAFF.

This clonotype has ten or more counts. The chain has TRBV7-9 and TRBJ1-6, with D possibly matching TRBD1 (6 bases). Trimming cost V 5 bases and J 9 bases, with 14 bases left between them. CDR1 and CDR2 from the germline V gene are SEHNR and FQNEAQ (reference sequence). The length of the CDR3 is 14 residues. For the CDR3, the DNA is TGTGCCAGCAGCACTGACAGGAGTAGTTCACCCCTCCACTTT. It yields the protein CASSTDRSSSPLHF.

A few counts support this clonotype. The chain combines TRBV6-6 with TRBJ1-1, with 8 bases matching TRBD1. This CDR3 is 14 amino acids long. The V and J ends lost 8 bases and 6 bases, in that order; junction bases with no gene match: 11. Germline CDR1 reads MNHNY; CDR2 reads SVGAGI (reference sequence). The CDR3 DNA follows: TGTGCCAGCGGGACCGGGACAGGAATATCTGAAGCTTTCTTT. Protein product: CASGTGTGISEAFF.

This clonotype was detected many times. The chain couples TRBV6-5 to TRBJ2-1; 9 positions agree with TRBD1. This CDR3 contains 15 residues. Germline lookup yields CDR1 MNHEY and CDR2 SVGAGI. V lost 6 bases and J lost 6; bases outside the gene matches: 9. CDR3 residues: CASRDRDRVINEQFF. The CDR3 coding sequence is TGTGCCAGCAGGGACCGGGACAGGGTAATCAATGAGCAGTTCTTC.

The chain carries TRBV7-6 and TRBJ2-7; 8 positions match TRBD1. The V gene's germline CDR1 is SGHVS and CDR2 FNYEAQ. This CDR3 is built from 18 residues. J was trimmed by 7 bases and V by 5 bases; bases with no gene match: 22. In nucleotides, the CDR3 is TGTGCCAGCAGCCCACCCCCTGGGTTAATAGACAGGGGCAGGGAGCAGTACGTC. Translation gives CASSPPPGLIDRGREQYV.

This clonotype was detected a few times. The rearrangement uses TRBV7-6 and TRBJ2-7, with 8 bases aligning to TRBD1. The ends lost 5 bases at V and 4 bases at J; junction bases unmatched: 7. This CDR3 contains 14 residues. The germline gives CDR1 SGHVS, CDR2 FNYEAQ. Written as DNA, the CDR3 is TGTGCCAGCAGCCCCCGAGGGACAGGTTACGAGCAGTACTTC. Protein product: CASSPRGTGYEQYF.

This clonotype has only a few counts. The V call is TRBV24-1, the J call TRBJ2-2; 7 nucleotides align to TRBD2. Losses at the gene ends were 4 bases for V and 7 bases for J; bases not matched to a gene: 8. The CDR3 sequence is 15 residues long. In germline, CDR1 is KGHDR, CDR2 SFDVKD. CDR3 in DNA: TGTGCCACCAGTGAACAACGGGGGGTAGACGGGGAGCTGTTTTTT. This gives the protein CATSEQRGVDGELFF.

This clonotype was seen only a few times. The chain joins TRBV6-1 to TRBJ1-2, with D unclear. CDR1 is MNHNS and CDR2 is SASEGT in the germline V gene. CDR3 length: 14 amino acids. V was clipped by 4 bases and J by 5 bases, with 14 bases between them. The CDR3 DNA is TGTGCCAGCAGTGCTTACCTGATCGAATATGGCTACACCTTC. Translating it yields CASSAYLIEYGYTF.

This clonotype was detected only a few times. V usage is TRBV7-8 and J usage is TRBJ2-7; perhaps D is TRBD1 or TRBD2 (5 bases each). The CDR3 is 15 amino acids. CDR1 and CDR2 from the germline V gene are SGHVS and FQNEAQ. Trimming took 1 base from V and 1 from J, leaving 11 bases between them. CDR3 sequence (DNA): TGTGCCAGCAGCTTAGATGGGACCCCTTCCTACGAGCAGTACGTC. Its protein is CASSLDGTPSYEQYV.

The sample holds a few counts of this clonotype. J is TRBJ1-4 and V is TRBV6-1; 10 bases align to TRBD1. With 7 bases clipped from V and 6 bases from J, the junction kept 5 bases outside the gene matches. CDR1 is MNHNS, CDR2 SASEGT, per germline. The CDR3 length is 14 residues. CDR3: CASNSGTGDEKLFF. As DNA, the CDR3 is TGTGCCAGCAATTCCGGGACAGGGGATGAAAAACTGTTTTTT.